Shown below are 17 T cell receptor beta chains from a single sample sequenced in a study of blood T cell repertoires in COVID-19. Assay: immunoSEQ multiplex PCR; the TCRdb copy retains only in-frame clones and omits some. The sample carries 220,000 or so clones, about 88% recorded once. Sequenced: peripheral blood. The receptors were sampled from a woman aged 50 to 65 with COVID-19, enrolled during active disease.

V gene TRBV7-2 combines with J gene TRBJ1-3; 8 bases align to TRBD1. V dropped 7 bases and J dropped 6; count of bases not matched to a gene: 5. Looked up from germline, CDR1 is SGHTA and CDR2 is FQGNSA. This CDR3 has 13 amino acids. Here the CDR3 reads CASTMTGENTIYF. In DNA form, the CDR3 reads TGTGCCAGCACCATGACAGGGGAAAACACCATATATTTT. The whole variable domain, remainder taken from reference TRBV7-2 and TRBJ1-3, is GAGVSQSPSNKVTEKGKDVELRCDPISGHTALYWYRQSLGQGLEFLIYFQGNSAPDKSGLPSDRFSAERTGGSVSTLTIQRTQQEDSAVYLCASTMTGENTIYFGEGSWLTVV.

V usage is TRBV30 and J usage is TRBJ1-2, with 7 nucleotides matching TRBD1. The V gene's germline CDR1 is GTSNPN and CDR2 SVGIG (reference sequence). This CDR3 is built from 12 residues. With 5 bases clipped from V and 2 bases from J, the junction kept 2 bases outside the gene matches. The CDR3 DNA reads as TGTGCCTGGGGACAGGCCAACTATGGCTACACCTTC. Translating gives CAWGQANYGYTF.

The chain links TRBV28 to TRBJ1-1; D ambiguous. Germline CDR1 reads MDHEN; CDR2 reads SYDVKM. V shed 5 bases and J shed 1 base, with 8 bases lying between them. This CDR3 contains 13 residues. CDR3 sequence: CASSIVRNTEAFF. CDR3 DNA: TGTGCCAGCAGTATCGTGAGGAACACTGAAGCTTTCTTT.

The gene calls are TRBV6-6 and TRBJ1-5; weak D call: TRBD1 (6 bases). Germline values: CDR1 MNHNY, CDR2 SVGAGI (reference sequence). The CDR3 spans 14 residues. The V and J ends lost 5 bases and 4 bases respectively, with 12 bases between them. This CDR3 reads CASSPLTGNQPQHF. In nucleotides, the CDR3 is TGTGCCAGCAGTCCTCTTACAGGGAATCAGCCCCAGCATTTT.

V and J are TRBV19 and TRBJ1-2, with 12 bases that match TRBD1. The length of the CDR3 is 15 residues. CDR1 is LNHDA, CDR2 SQIVND, per germline (reference sequence). The J segment lost 6 bases and the V segment lost 5 bases, leaving 7 bases of the junction unmatched. The CDR3 nucleotides are TGTGCCAGTAGTTCCGGGGGACAGGGGGCGAATGGCTACACCTTC. Protein product: CASSSGGQGANGYTF.

The J gene is TRBJ1-3, the V gene TRBV5-4; 8 bases align to TRBD1. The V segment lost 4 bases and the J segment 0 bases; nucleotides outside the gene matches: 3. Germline assignment: CDR1 SGHNT and CDR2 YYREEE (reference sequence). This CDR3 has 15 residues. The CDR3 DNA reads as TGTGCCAGCAGCCCAGGGGGCCGCTCTGGAAACACCATATATTTT. It encodes CASSPGGRSGNTIYF. Full variable domain (missing parts from reference TRBV5-4 and TRBJ1-3): ETGVTQSPTHLIKTRGQQVTLRCSSQSGHNTVSWYQQALGQGPQFIFQYYREEENGRGNFPPRFSGLQFPNYSSELNVNALELDDSALYLCASSPGGRSGNTIYFGEGSWLTVV.

The CDR3 DNA follows: TGTGCCAGCAGCGTAGGGACAGGAGGCGAGCAGTACTTC. This encodes CASSVGTGGEQYF. The rearrangement joins TRBV9 to TRBJ2-7; 7 bases are shared with TRBD1. The CDR3 totals 13 residues. J gave up 6 bases and V 0 bases, and 3 bases lay outside the gene matches. The germline V gene has CDR1 SGDLS and CDR2 YYNGEE.

The chain combines TRBV3-1 (or the pseudogene TRBV3-2) with TRBJ2-1, with D perhaps matching TRBD1 (6 bases). The CDR3 consists of 16 residues. CDR1 LGHDT and CDR2 YNNKEL come from the germline V gene (reference sequence). V shed 0 bases and J shed 2 bases, with 11 bases lying between them. CDR3 residues: CASSQDRQVPYNEQFF. The DNA for the CDR3 is TGTGCCAGCAGCCAAGATAGACAGGTCCCCTACAATGAGCAGTTCTTC.

The chain is built from TRBV13 and TRBJ1-1; 7 bases agree with TRBD1. V lost 3 bases and J lost 10; bases outside the gene matches: 5. CDR3 length: 12 amino acids. Per germline, CDR1 PRHDT and CDR2 FYEKMQ (reference sequence). The DNA for the CDR3 is TGTGCCAGCAGCTTCTTACAGGGGACAGCTTTCTTT. This codes for CASSFLQGTAFF.

This clone has just one count. The V gene is TRBV11-3, the J gene TRBJ2-3, with D possibly matching TRBD2 (5 bases). This CDR3 comprises 12 residues. Germline V gene sequence: CDR1 SGHNT, CDR2 YENEEA. Trimming removed 5 bases from V and 8 bases from J, with 11 bases in between. CDR3 sequence (DNA): TGTGCCAGCAGCAAAACAGAGGGTACGCAGTATTTT. The encoded protein is CASSKTEGTQYF.

This chain connects TRBV5-1 to TRBJ2-5; possible D gene TRBD1, 5 bases. CDR1 SGHRS and CDR2 YFSETQ come from the germline V gene. There are 13 residues in the CDR3. The ends were cut back, 0 bases at V and 7 bases at J, with 10 bases in the middle. CDR3 protein: CASSLVQDGTQYF. The DNA for the CDR3 is TGCGCCAGCAGCTTGGTACAGGACGGGACCCAGTACTTC.

This clone was seen once. This chain uses TRBV5-4 with TRBJ2-1, with 9 bases identical to TRBD1. Germline loops: CDR1 SGHNT, CDR2 YYREEE (reference sequence). The CDR3 is 15 amino acids. The V and J ends lost 0 bases and 7 bases, in that order; junction bases with no gene match: 5. For the CDR3, the DNA is TGTGCCAGCAGCTTGGGATGGGACAGGGTAAATGAGCAGTTCTTC. Its translation: CASSLGWDRVNEQFF.

Written as DNA, the CDR3 is TGTGCCAGTATGACGGGGCAGGGGGCGGTAGGCACTGAAGCTTTCTTT. Amino acids: CASMTGQGAVGTEAFF. This chain joins TRBV19 and TRBJ1-1, with 8 nucleotides matching TRBD1. CDR3 length equals 16 residues. Germline loops: CDR1 LNHDA, CDR2 SQIVND (reference sequence). The trim removed 7 bases at V and 4 bases at J, leaving 14 bases unmatched.

The chain combines TRBV28 with TRBJ2-7; a possible D gene is TRBD1 (5 bases). Germline V gene lookup returns CDR1 MDHEN and CDR2 SYDVKM. This CDR3 is built from 13 residues. V lost 2 bases to trimming and J lost 3 bases, with 8 bases between them. The CDR3 reads CASSLVGRYEQYF. CDR3 DNA: TGTGCCAGCAGTTTAGTGGGGCGCTACGAGCAGTACTTC.

This clone came up once. The rearrangement uses TRBV28 and TRBJ2-3; a weak D match, TRBD2 (5 bases). CDR1 and CDR2 (germline): MDHEN, SYDVKM. The ends were cut back, 4 bases at V and 0 bases at J, with 8 bases in the middle. This CDR3 spans 14 amino acids. The CDR3 is CASSSSGSTDTQYF. DNA for the CDR3: TGTGCCAGCAGTTCCAGCGGTAGCACAGATACGCAGTATTTT.

The chain employs TRBV30 and TRBJ2-1, with 7 bases identical to TRBD1. Germline values: CDR1 GTSNPN, CDR2 SVGIG (reference sequence). V shed 4 bases and J 2 bases; nucleotides not matched to a gene: 5. There are 14 residues in the CDR3. The CDR3 is CAWNTGATYNEQFF. CDR3 DNA: TGTGCCTGGAACACAGGGGCCACCTACAATGAGCAGTTCTTC.

The gene calls are TRBV5-8 and TRBJ1-1; D gene unclear. The CDR3 is 13 amino acids. Germline-derived CDR1 and CDR2 are SGHTS and YDEGEE. Trimming removed 5 bases from V and 7 bases from J, with 15 bases in between. CDR3 nucleotide sequence: TGTGCCAGCAGATTGCTCGGCGGTGGTGAAGCTTTCTTT. This encodes CASRLLGGGEAFF.